These 22 T cell receptor beta chains were sequenced from one sample in a study of blood T cell repertoires in COVID-19. Clones were read by immunoSEQ multiplex PCR, and TCRdb kept only the in-frame ones, dropping some. The table has around 33,000 clones, about 75% seen once. Sequencing input: peripheral blood. Every receptor here comes from a man older than 75 with active or convalescent COVID-19.

This clone has a single count. For the CDR3, the DNA is TGTGCCAGCAGTGGGTTTGTTAGTTATAAAAATGAAAAACTGTTTTTT. This encodes CASSGFVSYKNEKLFF. This sequence joins TRBV6-1 and TRBJ1-4; D uncertain. Germline CDR1 and CDR2: MNHNS and SASEGT. CDR3 length equals 16 residues. The germline V and J ends were trimmed by 4 bases and 5 bases, with 17 bases remaining between them.

V is TRBV21-1 and J is TRBJ2-1; the table's TRBD2 call for D was not verified on the DNA. TRBV21-1 is assigned pseudogene status. This CDR3 contains 16 residues. CDR3 in DNA: TGTGCCAGCAGCAAGGTCGGGGGGAGGGCCGCCAATGAGCAGTTCTTC. Residues: CASSKVGGRAANEQFF.

V gene TRBV28 combines with J gene TRBJ1-6; 9 nucleotides align to TRBD1. In germline, CDR1 is MDHEN, CDR2 SYDVKM. The CDR3 spans 16 residues. V lost 5 bases to trimming and J lost 7 bases; unmatched junction nucleotides: 9. The CDR3 region has the DNA TGTGCCAGCAGTCCCCCCTTAGGACAGGGGAATTCACCCCTCCACTTT. Residues: CASSPPLGQGNSPLHF.

Only one count was recorded for this clone. The V and J genes are TRBV2 and TRBJ2-6; D ambiguous. V dropped 5 bases and J dropped 0 bases, with 5 bases sitting between them. The CDR3 contains 14 residues. Germline CDR1 is SNHLY and CDR2 is FYNNEI. The CDR3 DNA sequence: TGTGCCAGCAGTAGGAGCTCTGGGGCCAACGTCCTGACTTTC. This sequence encodes CASSRSSGANVLTF. The full variable domain, its missing parts supplied by reference TRBV2 and TRBJ2-6, is EPEVTQTPSHQVTQMGQEVILRCVPISNHLYFYWYRQILGQKVEFLVSFYNNEISEKSEIFDDQFSVERPDGSNFTLKIRSTKLEDSAMYFCASSRSSGANVLTFGAGSRLTVL.

This clone was picked up a small number of times. In DNA, the CDR3 is TGTGCCAGCAGCTCTGGACATAAGCGCACAGATACGCAGTATTTT. Its translation: CASSSGHKRTDTQYF. The J gene is TRBJ2-3, the V gene TRBV28; perhaps TRBD1 as D (5 bases). V dropped 6 bases and J dropped 1 base, with 14 bases sitting between them. The germline CDR1 and CDR2 sequences are MDHEN and SYDVKM. The CDR3 extends over 15 amino acids.

In DNA, the CDR3 is TGTGCCATCAGTACAGGGGTGGGGGCCCGAGGATCCTACGAGCAGTACTTC. This gives the protein CAISTGVGARGSYEQYF. The chain recombines TRBV10-3 with TRBJ2-7, with 7 bases lining up with TRBD1. Germline V CDR1 and CDR2: ENHRY, SYGVKD. The CDR3 covers 17 residues. With V trimmed by 5 bases and J by 1 base, 14 bases remained unmatched.

The V and J genes are TRBV5-4 and TRBJ2-2, with D hard to call. This CDR3 comprises 16 residues. Germline assignment: CDR1 SGHNT and CDR2 YYREEE (reference sequence). V lost 5 bases to trimming and J lost 0 bases, with 14 bases between them. For the CDR3, the DNA is TGTGCCAGCAGTCGACACATAAGTGCGAACACCGGGGAGCTGTTTTTT. Amino acids: CASSRHISANTGELFF.

This rearrangement joins TRBV11-2 to TRBJ1-2, with TRBD1 as a possible D gene (5 bases). Germline values: CDR1 SGHAT, CDR2 FQNNGV. V lost 0 bases and J 8 bases, leaving 16 bases between the germline ends. This CDR3 contains 15 residues. The CDR3, as DNA: TGTGCCAGCAGCTTAGATCAGGCAGGGAGGTTGGGCTACACCTTC. Residues: CASSLDQAGRLGYTF.

This chain joins TRBV9 and TRBJ2-2, with 14 bases aligning to TRBD2. The germline gives CDR1 SGDLS, CDR2 YYNGEE. The CDR3 extends over 17 amino acids. Germline trimming cut 2 bases from V and 3 bases from J; bases unmatched to any gene: 3. The CDR3 coding sequence is TGTGCCAGCAGCGTCTGGACTAGCGGGAGGTACACCGGGGAGCTGTTTTTT. It encodes CASSVWTSGRYTGELFF.

This clone was seen a handful of times. The rearrangement links TRBV5-4 to TRBJ2-1, with D tentatively TRBD2 (6 bases). Trimming removed 3 bases from V and 3 bases from J, with 13 bases in between. Germline V gene data show CDR1 as SGHNT and CDR2 as YYREEE (reference sequence). This CDR3 region has 15 residues. This chain's CDR3 is CASSYGSRIYNEQFF. The CDR3 DNA follows: TGTGCCAGCAGCTACGGGAGTCGGATCTACAATGAGCAGTTCTTC.

This chain links TRBV7-6 with TRBJ2-1; TRBD2 agrees at 7 bases. The V and J ends lost 2 bases and 10 bases, in that order; junction bases with no gene match: 11. From germline, CDR1 is SGHVS and CDR2 FNYEAQ. This CDR3 comprises 15 residues. CDR3 loop: CASSLNPGLRSEQFF. In nucleotides, the CDR3 is TGTGCCAGCAGCTTAAATCCGGGACTACGATCCGAGCAGTTCTTC.

This chain links TRBV2 with TRBJ2-4, with 7 nucleotides matching TRBD2. This CDR3 is built from 15 residues. CDR1 and CDR2 from the germline V gene are SNHLY and FYNNEI. Unmatched junction bases numbered 10, after V lost 6 bases and J lost 5 bases. The CDR3 coding sequence is TGTGCCAGCAGACAACTATCGGGGAGGGAAAACATTCAGTACTTC. Its protein is CASRQLSGRENIQYF.

This clone was observed a handful of times. This sequence joins TRBV27 and TRBJ2-7; D is perhaps TRBD1 (6 bases). Trimming cost V 6 bases and J 5 bases, with 14 bases left between them. This CDR3 has 13 amino acids. Germline V gene sequence: CDR1 MNHEY, CDR2 SMNVEV (reference sequence). CDR3 loop: CASRGTGYHEQYF. In DNA, the CDR3 is TGTGCCAGCAGAGGAACAGGGTACCACGAGCAGTACTTC.

This clone was seen a single time. The chain has TRBV5-1 and TRBJ2-5, with 9 positions matching TRBD1. Trimming took 3 bases from V and 5 from J; bases not matched to a gene: 5. The CDR3 consists of 14 residues. CDR1 and CDR2 from the germline V gene are SGHRS and YFSETQ. The CDR3 here is CASSSDRGQETQYF. CDR3 coding DNA: TGCGCCAGCAGCTCGGACAGGGGACAGGAGACCCAGTACTTC.

The chain recombines TRBV10-3 with TRBJ2-7, with a tentative D call TRBD1 (6 bases). Between the trimmed V and J ends, which lost 6 bases and 3 bases, there was a span of 15 bases. The V gene's germline CDR1 is ENHRY and CDR2 SYGVKD. CDR3 length: 14 residues. CDR3 amino acids: CAIRQDRTDYEQYF. In DNA form, the CDR3 reads TGTGCCATCAGGCAAGACAGGACAGACTACGAGCAGTACTTC.

The genes are TRBV28 and TRBJ2-7, with a possible D match to TRBD1 (5 bases). Germline V gene data show CDR1 as MDHEN and CDR2 as SYDVKM. V was cut by 6 bases and J by 5 bases, with 11 bases left in between. This CDR3 region has 12 residues. CDR3 sequence reads: CASRRARDEQYF. The CDR3 DNA reads as TGTGCCAGCAGGAGAGCCAGGGACGAGCAGTACTTC.

The CDR3 bases are TGTGCCAGCTCACCCGACAGTTTCTCCTACGAGCAGTACTTC. As protein: CASSPDSFSYEQYF. The chain links TRBV18 to TRBJ2-7, with D maybe TRBD1 (5 bases). The CDR3 totals 14 residues. The germline gives CDR1 KGHSH, CDR2 LQKENI. V dropped 3 bases and J dropped 0 bases, with 9 bases sitting between them.

V usage is TRBV3-1 (or the pseudogene TRBV3-2) and J usage is TRBJ1-1; 7 nucleotides align to TRBD1. V trimming: 4 bases; J trimming: 4 bases; junction bases outside the gene matches: 3. The CDR3 runs to 13 residues. Per the germline V gene, CDR1 is LGHDT and CDR2 is YNNKEL (reference sequence). The CDR3 region is CASSPQGPTEAFF. In DNA form, the CDR3 reads TGTGCCAGCAGCCCACAGGGGCCCACTGAAGCTTTCTTT.

This clone came up once. This chain connects TRBV14 to TRBJ2-7, with D possibly TRBD2 on 6 matching bases. Trimming removed 2 bases from V and 2 bases from J, with 13 bases in between. Germline CDR1 and CDR2: SGHDN and FVKESK. The CDR3 is made up of 15 amino acids. CDR3 residues: CASSQSSWGAYEQYF. CDR3 DNA: TGTGCCAGCAGCCAATCGTCTTGGGGGGCCTACGAGCAGTACTTC. The full variable domain, completed using reference TRBV14 and TRBJ2-7, is EAGVTQFPSHSVIEKGQTVTLRCDPISGHDNLYWYRRVMGKEIKFLLHFVKESKQDESGMPNNRFLAERTGGTYSTLKVQPAELEDSGVYFCASSQSSWGAYEQYFGPGTRLTVT.

The chain has TRBV6-2 or TRBV6-3 and TRBJ2-3; 7 bases are shared with TRBD1. The germline V gene encodes CDR1 MNHEY and CDR2 SVGEGT. This CDR3 has 13 amino acids. J lost 6 bases, V lost 5 bases, and 5 bases had no gene match. The CDR3 region has the DNA TGTGCCAGCAGTCGGGGACAGCCGGATACGCAGTATTTT. The encoded protein is CASSRGQPDTQYF.

This clone appeared a few times. CDR3 sequence reads: CASSSGQPGNEKLFF. Written as DNA, the CDR3 is TGTGCCAGCAGTTCTGGACAGCCGGGGAATGAAAAACTGTTTTTT. The chain has TRBV28 and TRBJ1-4, with a weak D call TRBD1 (6 bases). V was shortened by 4 bases and J by 5 bases, with 14 bases between the two germline ends. The CDR3 totals 15 residues. Germline assignment: CDR1 MDHEN and CDR2 SYDVKM.

The gene calls are TRBV27 and TRBJ2-7; 9 nucleotides agree with TRBD2. Germline CDR1 and CDR2: MNHEY and SMNVEV (reference sequence). V lost 2 bases to trimming and J lost 1 base; unmatched junction nucleotides: 9. The CDR3 has 17 amino acids. Written as DNA, the CDR3 is TGTGCCAGCAGTTTAACCGGTAGCGGGAGAGCATCCTACGAGCAGTACTTC. It translates to CASSLTGSGRASYEQYF.